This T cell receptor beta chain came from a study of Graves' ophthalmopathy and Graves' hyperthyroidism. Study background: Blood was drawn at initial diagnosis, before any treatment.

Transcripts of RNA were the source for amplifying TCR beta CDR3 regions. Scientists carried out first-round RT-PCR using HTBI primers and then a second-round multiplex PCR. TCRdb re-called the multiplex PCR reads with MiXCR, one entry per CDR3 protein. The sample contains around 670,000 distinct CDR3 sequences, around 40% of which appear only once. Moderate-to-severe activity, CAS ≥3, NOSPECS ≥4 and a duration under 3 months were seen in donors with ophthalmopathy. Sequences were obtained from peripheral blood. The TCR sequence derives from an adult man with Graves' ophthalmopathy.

The CDR3 loop is CASSLYSGELFF. Here the CDR3 DNA reads TGTGCCAGCAGCCTATATAGCGGGGAGCTGTTTTTT. J is TRBJ2-2 and V is TRBV14; unclear D gene. CDR3 size: 12 residues. Trimming removed 4 bases at V and 7 bases at J, with 7 bases between. Germline V gene lookup returns CDR1 SGHDN and CDR2 FVKESK.